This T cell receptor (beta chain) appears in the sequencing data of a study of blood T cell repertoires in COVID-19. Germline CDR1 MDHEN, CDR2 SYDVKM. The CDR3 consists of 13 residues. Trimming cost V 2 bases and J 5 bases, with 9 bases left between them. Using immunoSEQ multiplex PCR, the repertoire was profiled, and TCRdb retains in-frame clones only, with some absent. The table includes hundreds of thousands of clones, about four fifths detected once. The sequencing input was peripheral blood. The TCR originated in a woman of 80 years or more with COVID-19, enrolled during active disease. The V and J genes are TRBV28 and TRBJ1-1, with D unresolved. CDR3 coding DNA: TGTGCCAGCAGTTTAGCGGGGAGAACTGAAGCTTTCTTT. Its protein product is CASSLAGRTEAFF.